The clone carrying this T cell receptor beta chain is a singleton in its sample. V was shortened by 3 bases and J by 4 bases, with 9 bases between the two germline ends. The CDR3 is 13 residues long. The germline V gene has CDR1 SGHDN and CDR2 FVKESK. The data were produced by immunoSEQ multiplex PCR, yet TCRdb's version contains in-frame clones alone and is incomplete. This sample carries under 4,500 clones, approximately 23% of them seen once, and the ten largest clones take roughly 30%. The data derive from a study of T cells in localized non-small cell lung cancer. The sequence derives from a woman aged 35 to 70 with stage I lung adenocarcinoma. The sample consisted of lung tumor tissue, taken before any cancer treatment. This chain links TRBV14 with TRBJ1-2, with D unclear. The CDR3 region is CASSQDRRYGYTF. CDR3 nucleotide sequence: TGTGCCAGCAGCCAGGACCGACGCTATGGCTACACCTTC.